The 5 T cell receptor beta chains below all came from one sample that was sequenced in a study of blood T cell repertoires in COVID-19. Measured with immunoSEQ multiplex PCR; TCRdb has only the in-frame clones, and not every one. The top ten clones hold around 1.1% of a sample with hundreds of thousands of clones, around 87% of them seen once. The specimen was PBMCs or T cells enriched from blood (not recorded which). These receptors were collected from a man aged 30-40 years who had recovered from COVID-19.

J is TRBJ1-4 and V is TRBV5-6; D possibly corresponds to TRBD1 (5 bases). The CDR3 sequence is 14 residues long. With 0 bases removed from V and 8 bases from J, the gap between germline ends came to 11 bases. CDR1 is SGHDT, CDR2 YYEEEE, per germline. The CDR3 reads CASSLEGAGEKLFF. The CDR3 region has the DNA TGTGCCAGCAGCTTGGAAGGGGCGGGGGAAAAACTGTTTTTT.

The chain is built from TRBV4-1 and TRBJ2-7; D possibly corresponds to TRBD2 (5 bases). Trimming cost V 1 base and J 4 bases, with 8 bases left between them. Germline CDR1 reads MGHRA; CDR2 reads YSYEKL. The CDR3 runs 13 residues. The CDR3 sequence is CASSQGIAYEQYF. DNA of the CDR3: TGCGCCAGCAGCCAAGGAATAGCGTACGAGCAGTACTTC.

This clone occurred once. V gene TRBV30 combines with J gene TRBJ1-2; D is perhaps TRBD1 (5 bases). The germline V gene has CDR1 GTSNPN and CDR2 SVGIG (reference sequence). The CDR3 totals 13 residues. Trimming took off 4 bases at V and 4 bases at J, with 13 bases between the two ends. The CDR3 DNA is TGTGCCTGGACCCCGACAGCCCCCTATGGCTACACCTTC. Translation: CAWTPTAPYGYTF.

The sample holds one count of this clone. The chain is built from TRBV5-1 and TRBJ2-5; D possibly corresponds to TRBD1 (5 bases). Germline V CDR1 and CDR2: SGHRS, YFSETQ. Trimming shortened V by 0 bases and J by 6 bases, and 12 bases separated the two germline ends. The length of the CDR3 is 14 residues. This CDR3 is CASSLEVGRKTQYF. Here the CDR3 DNA reads TGCGCCAGCAGCTTGGAAGTGGGGCGGAAGACCCAGTACTTC.

For the CDR3, the DNA is TGTGCCAGCAGCCACAAGGGACTAGCGGGAGTTCGGACCGGGGAGCTGTTTTTT. Its translation is CASSHKGLAGVRTGELFF. The chain carries TRBV3-1 (or the pseudogene TRBV3-2) and TRBJ2-2; 14 bases match TRBD2. The CDR3 has 18 residues. The ends lost 3 bases at V and 5 bases at J; junction bases unmatched: 8. The germline gives CDR1 LGHDT, CDR2 YNNKEL (reference sequence).